This section outlines one T cell receptor beta chain sequence together with its context. This entry is derived from a study of shared clonotypes between healthy human individuals. The CDR3 is made up of 14 amino acids. Libraries were prepared by immunoSEQ multiplex PCR; TCRdb keeps only in-frame clonotypes and omits some of them. The profile shows some 2.3 million clones, 90% to 95% of them singletons. Sample: naive CD4+ T cells from PBMCs. Stated subset: CD45RA+ positively selected. The receptor was derived from a man aged 18 to 35 in good health. Some clones in this sample may be carry-over from other donors' samples. The chain links TRBV21-1 to TRBJ1-4. TRBV21-1 is a pseudogene locus. The CDR3 reads CASSREGGNEKLFF. In nucleotides, the CDR3 is TGTGCCAGCAGCAGAGAGGGGGGGAATGAAAAACTGTTTTTT.